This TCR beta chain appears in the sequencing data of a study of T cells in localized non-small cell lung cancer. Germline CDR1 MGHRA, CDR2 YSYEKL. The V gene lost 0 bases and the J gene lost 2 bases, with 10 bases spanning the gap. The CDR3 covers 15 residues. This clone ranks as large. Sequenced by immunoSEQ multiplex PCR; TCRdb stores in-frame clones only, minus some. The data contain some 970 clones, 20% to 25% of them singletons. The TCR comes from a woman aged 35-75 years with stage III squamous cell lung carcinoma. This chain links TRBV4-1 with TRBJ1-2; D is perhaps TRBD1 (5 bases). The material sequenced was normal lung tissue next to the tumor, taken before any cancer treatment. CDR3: CASSQDRSGNYGYTF. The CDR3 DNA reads TGCGCCAGCAGCCAAGATCGCTCAGGGAACTATGGCTACACCTTC.